This T cell receptor (beta chain) derives from a study of cytomegalovirus exposure and HLA in healthy donors. General observations from the study: An analysis that came later showed most CMV-associated TCR beta chains appearing HLA-restricted.

The CDR3 runs 17 residues. Deletions cut 0 bases from V and 6 bases from J, with 21 bases between. Germline V gives CDR1 MNHEY, CDR2 SMNVEV (reference sequence). PCR amplification relied on 60 Vbeta primers (plus 13 Jbeta primers). Assay used: immunoSEQ multiplex PCR; TCRdb lists only in-frame clones, some missing. The sample lists 65,000 to 85,000 clones, about nine tenths occurring once. Turning to this clone: Its antigen is not known.

Source material: PBMCs. The chain has TRBV27 and TRBJ2-7; tentative D call: TRBD2 (5 bases). This TCR was sampled from a woman aged 25-40 years in good health and CMV-seronegative. Here the CDR3 reads CASSLSPPRAGPSEQYF. The DNA of the CDR3 is TGTGCCAGCAGTTTATCGCCCCCTCGTGCGGGTCCCTCCGAGCAGTACTTC.